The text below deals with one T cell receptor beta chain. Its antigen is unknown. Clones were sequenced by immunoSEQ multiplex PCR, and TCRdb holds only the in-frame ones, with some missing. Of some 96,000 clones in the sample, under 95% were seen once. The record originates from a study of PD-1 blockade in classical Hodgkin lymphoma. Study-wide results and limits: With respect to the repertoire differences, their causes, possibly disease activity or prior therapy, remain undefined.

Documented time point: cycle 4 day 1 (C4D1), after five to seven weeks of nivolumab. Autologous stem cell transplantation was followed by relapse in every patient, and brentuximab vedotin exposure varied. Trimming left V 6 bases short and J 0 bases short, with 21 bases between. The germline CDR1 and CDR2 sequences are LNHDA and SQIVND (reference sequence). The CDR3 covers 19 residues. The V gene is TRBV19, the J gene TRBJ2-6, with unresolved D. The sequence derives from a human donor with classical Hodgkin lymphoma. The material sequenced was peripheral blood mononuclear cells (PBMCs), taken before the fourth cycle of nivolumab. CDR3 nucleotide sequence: TGTGCCAGTAGGGTGGGGTTTCGGACGCGAAGCTCTGGGGCCAACGTCCTGACTTTC. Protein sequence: CASRVGFRTRSSGANVLTF.